The 32 T cell receptor beta chains below were found in one sample sequenced in a study of chemoradiotherapy in HPV16-positive cancers. The method was immunoSEQ multiplex PCR; TCRdb's version includes in-frame clones alone and lacks a portion of them. The sample contains about 22,000 clones, 80% to 90% of which appear only once. The material was blood, obtained from a patient who underwent chemoradiotherapy. Receptors originate from a human donor with HPV-associated anogenital cancer.

This clone was counted once. The chain recombines TRBV6-5 with TRBJ1-5; D remains ambiguous. The CDR3 has 13 amino acids. V was clipped by 2 bases and J by 7 bases, with 9 bases between them. Germline V gene sequence: CDR1 MNHEY, CDR2 SVGAGI. CDR3 bases: TGTGCCAGCAGTTACACGGGATCCCAGCCCCAGCATTTT. Translation gives CASSYTGSQPQHF.

This clone occurred once. The V call is TRBV30, the J call TRBJ1-1; TRBD1 agrees at 8 bases. Germline loops: CDR1 GTSNPN, CDR2 SVGIG (reference sequence). The V and J ends lost 3 bases and 0 bases, in that order; junction bases with no gene match: 6. The CDR3 has 15 amino acids. CDR3 coding DNA: TGTGCCTGGAGCTCCCCACAGGGGGTGAACACTGAAGCTTTCTTT. It specifies CAWSSPQGVNTEAFF.

The chain couples TRBV11-2 to TRBJ1-1; D is uncertain. This CDR3 comprises 13 residues. Trimming took 0 bases from V and 6 from J, leaving 8 bases between them. Germline V CDR1 and CDR2: SGHAT, FQNNGV. In DNA form, the CDR3 reads TGTGCCAGCAGCTTAGATCACGGGGCTGAAGCTTTCTTT. This gives the protein CASSLDHGAEAFF.

The rearrangement links TRBV9 to TRBJ1-4; perhaps TRBD1 as D (6 bases). CDR3 length: 15 residues. V dropped 3 bases and J dropped 4 bases, with 13 bases sitting between them. Germline V gene sequence: CDR1 SGDLS, CDR2 YYNGEE. The CDR3 region has the DNA TGTGCCAGCAGCGGGGCGGGGGCGGTTAATGAAAAACTGTTTTTT. This translates into CASSGAGAVNEKLFF.

V gene TRBV30 combines with J gene TRBJ2-1, with D possibly being TRBD1 or TRBD2 (5 bases each). This CDR3 comprises 13 residues. Germline assignment: CDR1 GTSNPN and CDR2 SVGIG (reference sequence). With 2 bases removed from V and 7 bases from J, the gap between germline ends came to 12 bases. CDR3 loop: CAWSPRDVNEQFF. CDR3 coding DNA: TGTGCCTGGAGTCCCCGGGACGTAAATGAGCAGTTCTTC.

This chain joins TRBV7-8 and TRBJ2-3, with D unresolved. Germline values: CDR1 SGHVS, CDR2 FQNEAQ. V was pared by 5 bases and J by 5 bases, with 8 bases between. The CDR3 consists of 12 residues. CDR3 sequence: CASSPIIDTQYF. For the CDR3, the DNA is TGTGCCAGCAGCCCCATAATAGATACGCAGTATTTT.

V gene TRBV6-1 combines with J gene TRBJ1-2; TRBD1 might be the D (5 bases). CDR1 MNHNS and CDR2 SASEGT come from the germline V gene. The CDR3 spans 19 residues. V was cut by 1 base and J by 2 bases, with 23 bases left in between. The CDR3, as DNA: TGTGCCAGCAGTGAAGTAGGGCGATTCGGGGCAGGGAGGAACTATGGCTACACCTTC. It encodes CASSEVGRFGAGRNYGYTF.

CDR3 nucleotides: TGTGCCAGCGGACAGGGGGCCGGGAACACCGGGGAGCTGTTTTTT. Translated: CASGQGAGNTGELFF. The V call is TRBV19, the J call TRBJ2-2; 11 bases match TRBD1. The CDR3 is made up of 15 amino acids. The ends lost 9 bases at V and 1 base at J; junction bases unmatched: 4. CDR1 is LNHDA and CDR2 is SQIVND in the germline V gene (reference sequence).

In its sample, this clone was seen once. The V and J genes are TRBV5-1 and TRBJ2-1, with D unresolved. CDR3 length: 11 residues. V lost 4 bases and J 6 bases, leaving 5 bases between the germline ends. Germline values: CDR1 SGHRS, CDR2 YFSETQ. The CDR3 region has the DNA TGCGCCAGCAGCCTCGGCAATGAGCAGTTCTTC. Its protein is CASSLGNEQFF.

This clone was found once. V is TRBV18 and J is TRBJ1-2; a possible D gene is TRBD1 (6 bases). Per germline, CDR1 KGHSH and CDR2 LQKENI. The V and J ends lost 3 bases and 6 bases respectively, with 17 bases between them. The CDR3 is made up of 15 amino acids. CDR3 DNA sequence: TGTGCCAGCTCACCCCGTGGAGGGACATCCCATGGCTACACCTTC. Protein product: CASSPRGGTSHGYTF.

The V gene is TRBV2, the J gene TRBJ1-2; TRBD1 is a possible D gene (6 bases). Germline assignment: CDR1 SNHLY and CDR2 FYNNEI. CDR3 length: 13 residues. Trimming took 8 bases from V and 1 from J, leaving 11 bases between them. CDR3 sequence (DNA): TGTGCCAGCGGGGACAAAATTAACTATGGCTACACCTTC. Its translation is CASGDKINYGYTF.

This clone was found a few times. V is TRBV5-4 and J is TRBJ1-3; D unresolved. The CDR3 consists of 15 residues. Germline CDR1 is SGHNT and CDR2 is YYREEE (reference sequence). V lost 4 bases, J lost 4 bases, and 15 bases lay in between. The CDR3 here is CASSRGPLAGNTIYF. In DNA form, the CDR3 reads TGTGCCAGCAGCCGAGGTCCTTTGGCAGGAAACACCATATATTTT.

The rearrangement joins TRBV7-9 to TRBJ2-3; D is undetermined. This CDR3 region has 12 residues. Germline V gene data show CDR1 as SEHNR and CDR2 as FQNEAQ (reference sequence). Trimming stripped 1 base from V and 5 bases from J, with 4 bases between. CDR3 sequence: CASSLEGDTQYF. The CDR3 nucleotides are TGTGCCAGCAGCTTAGAAGGAGATACGCAGTATTTT.

This chain uses TRBV19 with TRBJ2-5; D remains unclear. CDR1 is LNHDA, CDR2 SQIVND, per germline (reference sequence). CDR3 size: 15 residues. Trimming cost V 3 bases and J 4 bases, with 15 bases left between them. In DNA, the CDR3 is TGTGCCAGTAGTATGTTGGCTTTAGGGTCAGAGACCCAGTACTTC. It specifies CASSMLALGSETQYF.

This sequence joins TRBV5-1 and TRBJ2-4; 12 bases align to TRBD1. The germline CDR1 and CDR2 sequences are SGHRS and YFSETQ. The V gene end was trimmed by 0 bases and the J gene end by 6 bases; junction bases not matched to a gene: 10. This CDR3 comprises 18 residues. The CDR3 loop reads CASSLEGTGGGGRNIQYF. CDR3 in DNA: TGCGCCAGCAGCTTGGAGGGGACAGGGGGCGGAGGTCGAAACATTCAGTACTTC.

The V gene is TRBV2, the J gene TRBJ1-2; D uncertain. Trimming took off 6 bases at V and 8 bases at J, with 13 bases between the two ends. There are 12 residues in the CDR3. Germline V gene lookup returns CDR1 SNHLY and CDR2 FYNNEI. This CDR3 is CASSLMDRGYTF. Written as DNA, the CDR3 is TGTGCCAGCAGCCTAATGGACCGGGGCTACACCTTC.

V and J are TRBV10-2 and TRBJ2-5, with a weak D call TRBD2 (6 bases). The germline gives CDR1 WSHSY, CDR2 SAAADI. The CDR3 has 13 residues. Trimming took 7 bases from V and 3 from J, leaving 12 bases between them. The CDR3 region has the DNA TGCGCCAGCATGCGCGGCGGGGAAGAGACCCAGTACTTC. Translation gives CASMRGGEETQYF.

In DNA, the CDR3 is TGTGCCAGCAGCTCAACAGGGTTCTCCGATAATACGCAGTATTTT. Encoded protein: CASSSTGFSDNTQYF. The chain combines TRBV7-6 with TRBJ2-3; tentatively, D is TRBD1 (6 bases). The CDR3 totals 15 residues. In germline, CDR1 is SGHVS, CDR2 FNYEAQ. Trimming shortened V by 4 bases and J by 7 bases, and 18 bases separated the two germline ends. The complete variable domain, with remaining parts taken from reference TRBV7-6 and TRBJ2-3, reads GAGVSQSPRYKVTKRGQDVALRCDPISGHVSLYWYRQALGQGPEFLTYFNYEAQQDKSGLPNDRFSAERPEGSISTLTIQRTEQRDSAMYRCASSSTGFSDNTQYFGPGTRLTVL.

This clone was seen just once. The CDR3 sequence is CASSARSTRSSTGELFF. CDR3 sequence (DNA): TGTGCCAGCAGTGCCCGTTCGACGCGGAGTTCCACCGGGGAGCTGTTTTTT. The chain couples TRBV27 to TRBJ2-2; unclear D gene. With 5 bases removed from V and 4 bases from J, the gap between germline ends came to 20 bases. CDR1 is MNHEY, CDR2 SMNVEV, per germline (reference sequence). This CDR3 comprises 17 residues.

The V gene is TRBV21-1, the J gene TRBJ2-7. TRBV21-1 is noted as a pseudogene. CDR3 length: 15 amino acids. CDR3 DNA sequence: TGTGCCAGCATCCGGAAATCCAGACGACCTTACGAGCAGTACGTC. It codes for CASIRKSRRPYEQYV.

The rearrangement uses TRBV11-2 and TRBJ1-2; a possible D gene is TRBD1 (5 bases). CDR1 and CDR2 from the germline V gene are SGHAT and FQNNGV. The CDR3 spans 13 residues. The V and J ends lost 2 bases and 3 bases respectively, with 7 bases between them. As DNA, the CDR3 is TGTGCCAGCAGCTTAACAGGCGACTATGGCTACACCTTC. Translated: CASSLTGDYGYTF.

The rearrangement uses TRBV6-5 and TRBJ2-7; D unresolved. The CDR3 has 13 residues. Germline loops: CDR1 MNHEY, CDR2 SVGAGI. Trimming removed 6 bases from V and 5 bases from J, with 14 bases in between. In nucleotides, the CDR3 is TGTGCCAGCAGCGACAAATTACCCCACGAGCAGTACTTC. Translating it yields CASSDKLPHEQYF.

This clone has more than one count but fewer than ten. The V call is TRBV19, the J call TRBJ1-6; D gene uncertain. There are 17 residues in the CDR3. Germline CDR1 is LNHDA and CDR2 is SQIVND (reference sequence). Trimming removed 3 bases at V and 6 bases at J, with 18 bases between. The CDR3, as DNA: TGTGCCAGTAGTATCCGGCAGGACTTGCTTTTTAATTCACCCCTCCACTTT. It codes for CASSIRQDLLFNSPLHF.

This clone is a singleton in its sample. The V and J genes are TRBV10-2 and TRBJ2-2, with 7 bases fitting TRBD2. The CDR3 covers 14 residues. Unmatched junction bases numbered 3, after V lost 7 bases and J lost 1 base. The germline V gene has CDR1 WSHSY and CDR2 SAAADI. The chain's CDR3 is CASKGGGNTGELFF. CDR3 DNA sequence: TGCGCCAGCAAGGGCGGGGGGAACACCGGGGAGCTGTTTTTT.

The chain has TRBV7-3 and TRBJ2-3; 8 bases match TRBD2. The V segment lost 6 bases and the J segment 2 bases; nucleotides outside the gene matches: 10. The germline CDR1 and CDR2 sequences are SGHTA and FQGTGA. CDR3 length: 16 residues. The chain's CDR3 is CASSSQPGLDTDTQYF. In DNA, the CDR3 is TGTGCCAGCAGTTCACAGCCGGGACTAGACACAGATACGCAGTATTTT.

J is TRBJ2-2 and V is TRBV5-1; no clear D. The V gene lost 5 bases and the J gene lost 6 bases, with 11 bases spanning the gap. Germline V gene lookup returns CDR1 SGHRS and CDR2 YFSETQ. CDR3 length equals 13 residues. The CDR3 nucleotides are TGCGCCAGCAGGACGGCCAGACCCGGGGAGCTGTTTTTT. Protein: CASRTARPGELFF.

The chain combines TRBV11-2 with TRBJ2-3; TRBD2 matches 10 bases. The J segment lost 9 bases and the V segment lost 5 bases, leaving 14 bases of the junction unmatched. The CDR3 sequence is 16 residues long. CDR1 SGHAT and CDR2 FQNNGV come from the germline V gene. In DNA form, the CDR3 reads TGTGCCAGCAGCCCCGAGCGAGCGGGGGGGAGGACGACGCAGTATTTT. Translation gives CASSPERAGGRTTQYF.

The chain couples TRBV30 to TRBJ1-2; TRBD1 matches at 10 bases. Germline V CDR1 and CDR2: GTSNPN, SVGIG (reference sequence). The CDR3 has 14 residues. Germline trimming cut 5 bases from V and 4 bases from J; bases unmatched to any gene: 7. The chain's CDR3 is CAWLRQGAFYGYTF. DNA of the CDR3: TGTGCCTGGCTTAGACAGGGGGCCTTCTATGGCTACACCTTC.

The V call is TRBV7-2, the J call TRBJ1-3, with 7 bases that match TRBD1. The V and J ends lost 4 bases and 2 bases, in that order; junction bases with no gene match: 5. From germline, CDR1 is SGHTA and CDR2 FQGNSA. This CDR3 contains 15 residues. The CDR3 DNA sequence: TGTGCCAGCAGCTCGACCGGGACAGCTGGAAACACCATATATTTT. It translates to CASSSTGTAGNTIYF.

The chain links TRBV5-4 to TRBJ2-5, with D perhaps TRBD2 (6 bases). The CDR3 has 16 residues. Trimming removed 4 bases from V and 4 bases from J, with 20 bases in between. In germline, CDR1 is SGHNT, CDR2 YYREEE (reference sequence). The CDR3 here is CASSPGTGSNGETQYF. The DNA of the CDR3 is TGTGCCAGCAGCCCCGGGACTGGGTCGAATGGAGAGACCCAGTACTTC.

V usage is TRBV19 and J usage is TRBJ2-5, with 9 bases that match TRBD2. CDR1 and CDR2 (germline): LNHDA, SQIVND (reference sequence). The CDR3 spans 14 residues. V was clipped by 5 bases and J by 4 bases; unmatched bases: 5. In DNA form, the CDR3 reads TGTGCCAGTAGTCAAAATAGCGGGAGAGAGACCCAGTACTTC. Residues: CASSQNSGRETQYF.

This chain links TRBV10-3 with TRBJ2-1; D call uncertain. Germline V gene data show CDR1 as ENHRY and CDR2 as SYGVKD. Trimming stripped 4 bases from V and 6 bases from J, with 7 bases between. This CDR3 contains 12 residues. CDR3: CAISGPSNEQFF. CDR3 sequence (DNA): TGTGCCATCAGTGGCCCGTCCAATGAGCAGTTCTTC.